This T cell receptor (beta chain) was sequenced in a study of blood T cells in healthy people across ages. Combining a sample-barcoded 5' primer with a J-beta primer mix, a second PCR ran for roughly 7 to 12 cycles. TCRdb redid the calling of the 5' RACE reads with MiXCR, one entry per CDR3 protein. The sample lists roughly 500,000 distinct CDR3 sequences, nearly 25% occurring once. Losses at the gene ends were 3 bases for V and 2 bases for J; bases not matched to a gene: 2. Germline CDR1 and CDR2: MNHEY and SMNVEV (reference sequence). The CDR3 has 15 residues. The same data also contributed to another study, on T cells of mothers and their children. That source adds: Thymic selection shapes TCR recombination output in related pairs, and it does so similarly in unrelated pairs.

The chain has TRBV27 and TRBJ2-7; TRBD1 aligns across 12 bases. The receptor was derived from a boy aged 5-17 years in good health. Input material: blood. The CDR3 reads CASSFRDRGPYEQYF. The CDR3 DNA reads TGTGCCAGCAGTTTCCGGGACAGGGGGCCCTACGAGCAGTACTTC.